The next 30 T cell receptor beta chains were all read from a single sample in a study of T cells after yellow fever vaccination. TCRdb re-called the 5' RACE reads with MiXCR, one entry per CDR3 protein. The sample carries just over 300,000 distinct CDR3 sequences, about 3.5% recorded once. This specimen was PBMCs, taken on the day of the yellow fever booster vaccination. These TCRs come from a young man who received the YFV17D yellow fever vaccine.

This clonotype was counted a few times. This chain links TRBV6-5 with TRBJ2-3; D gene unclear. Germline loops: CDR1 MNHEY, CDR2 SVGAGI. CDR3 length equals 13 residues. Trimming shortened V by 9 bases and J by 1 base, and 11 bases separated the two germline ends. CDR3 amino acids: CASNLPGTDTQYF. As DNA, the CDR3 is TGTGCCAGTAACCTTCCGGGCACAGATACGCAGTATTTT.

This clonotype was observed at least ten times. The DNA of the CDR3 is TGTGCCAGCAGCTTAGGACACCCGGCCGAGCAGTACTTC. Translated, it gives CASSLGHPAEQYF. This chain links TRBV13 with TRBJ2-7; the D is unclear. CDR1 and CDR2 (germline): PRHDT, FYEKMQ (reference sequence). The CDR3 totals 13 residues. V lost 0 bases to trimming and J lost 6 bases, with 9 bases between them.

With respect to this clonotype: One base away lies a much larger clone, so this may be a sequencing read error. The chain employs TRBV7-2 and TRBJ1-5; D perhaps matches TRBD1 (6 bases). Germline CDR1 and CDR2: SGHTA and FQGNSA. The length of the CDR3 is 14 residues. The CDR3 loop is CVSGPGSTEGAQHF. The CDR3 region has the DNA TGTGTCAGCGGCCCCGGGTCAACTGAGGGGGCCCAGCATTTT.

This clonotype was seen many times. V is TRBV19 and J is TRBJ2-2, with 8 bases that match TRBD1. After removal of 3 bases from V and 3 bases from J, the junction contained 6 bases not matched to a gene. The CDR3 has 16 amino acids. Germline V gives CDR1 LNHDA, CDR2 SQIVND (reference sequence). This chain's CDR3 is CASSIGRGHDTGELFF. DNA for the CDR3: TGTGCCAGTAGTATTGGCAGGGGGCACGACACCGGGGAGCTGTTTTTT.

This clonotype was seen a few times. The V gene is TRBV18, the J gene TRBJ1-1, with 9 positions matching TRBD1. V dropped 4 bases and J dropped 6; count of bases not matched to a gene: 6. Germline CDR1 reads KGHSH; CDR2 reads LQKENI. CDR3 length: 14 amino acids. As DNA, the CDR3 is TGTGCCAGCTCACGAAGGGACAGGGACGCTGAAGCTTTCTTT. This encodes CASSRRDRDAEAFF.

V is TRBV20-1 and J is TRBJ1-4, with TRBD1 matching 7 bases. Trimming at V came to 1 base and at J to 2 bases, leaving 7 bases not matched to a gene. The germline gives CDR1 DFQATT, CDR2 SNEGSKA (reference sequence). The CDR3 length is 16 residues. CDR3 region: CSARVGGGTTNEKLFF. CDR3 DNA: TGCAGTGCTAGAGTTGGAGGGGGCACTACTAATGAAAAACTGTTTTTT.

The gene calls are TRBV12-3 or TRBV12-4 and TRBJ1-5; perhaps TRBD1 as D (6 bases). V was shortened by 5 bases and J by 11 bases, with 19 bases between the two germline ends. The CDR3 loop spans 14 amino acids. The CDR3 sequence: CASSTEGGRRAQHF. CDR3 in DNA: TGTGCCAGCAGTACCGAGGGGGGGCGGAGGGCCCAGCATTTT.

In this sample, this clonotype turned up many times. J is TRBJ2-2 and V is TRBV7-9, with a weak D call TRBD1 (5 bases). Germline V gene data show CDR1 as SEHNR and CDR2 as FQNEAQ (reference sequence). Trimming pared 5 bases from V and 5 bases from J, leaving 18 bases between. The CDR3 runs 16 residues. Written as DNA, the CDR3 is TGTGCCAGCAGCCCCCCCAAAGGCACAGGAACCGGGGAGCTGTTTTTT. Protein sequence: CASSPPKGTGTGELFF.

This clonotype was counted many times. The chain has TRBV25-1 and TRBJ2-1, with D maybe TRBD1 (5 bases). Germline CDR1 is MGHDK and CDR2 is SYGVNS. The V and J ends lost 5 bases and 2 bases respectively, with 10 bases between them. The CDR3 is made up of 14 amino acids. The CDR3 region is CASSTGLAYNEQFF. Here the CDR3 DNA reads TGTGCCAGCAGTACAGGTCTCGCCTACAATGAGCAGTTCTTC.

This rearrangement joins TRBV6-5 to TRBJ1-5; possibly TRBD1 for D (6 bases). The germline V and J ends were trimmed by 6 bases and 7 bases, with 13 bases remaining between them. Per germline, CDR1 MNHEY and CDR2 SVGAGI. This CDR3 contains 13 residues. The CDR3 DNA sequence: TGTGCCAGCAGGGGGGGGGCTTCCCAGCCCCAGCATTTT. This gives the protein CASRGGASQPQHF.

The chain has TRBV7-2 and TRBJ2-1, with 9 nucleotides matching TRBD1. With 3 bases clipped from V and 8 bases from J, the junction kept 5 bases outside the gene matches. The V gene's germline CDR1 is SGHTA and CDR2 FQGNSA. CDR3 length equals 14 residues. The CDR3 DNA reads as TGTGCCAGCAGCTTTTGGGACAGGGTCGATGAGCAGTTCTTC. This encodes CASSFWDRVDEQFF.

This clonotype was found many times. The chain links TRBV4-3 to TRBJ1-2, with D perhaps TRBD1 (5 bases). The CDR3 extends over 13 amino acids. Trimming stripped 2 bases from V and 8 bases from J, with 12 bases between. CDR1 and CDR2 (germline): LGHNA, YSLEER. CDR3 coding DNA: TGCGCCAGCAGCCAACGGGACGCTTTCGGCTACACCTTC. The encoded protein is CASSQRDAFGYTF.

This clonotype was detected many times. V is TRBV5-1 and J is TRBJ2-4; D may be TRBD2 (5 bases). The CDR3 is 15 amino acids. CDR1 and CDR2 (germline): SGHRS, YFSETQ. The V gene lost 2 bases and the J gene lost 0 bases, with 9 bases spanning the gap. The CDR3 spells CASSFSDPAKNIQYF. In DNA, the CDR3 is TGCGCCAGCAGCTTTAGCGACCCAGCCAAAAACATTCAGTACTTC.

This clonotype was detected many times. For the CDR3, the DNA is TGTGCCAGCAGCTTAGTGACGGGGGTGAACACCGGGGAGCTGTTTTTT. Its protein product is CASSLVTGVNTGELFF. The rearrangement uses TRBV7-6 and TRBJ2-2; D possibly corresponds to TRBD2 (6 bases). Deletions cut 1 base from V and 1 base from J, with 10 bases between. Germline V gene data show CDR1 as SGHVS and CDR2 as FNYEAQ. This CDR3 contains 16 residues.

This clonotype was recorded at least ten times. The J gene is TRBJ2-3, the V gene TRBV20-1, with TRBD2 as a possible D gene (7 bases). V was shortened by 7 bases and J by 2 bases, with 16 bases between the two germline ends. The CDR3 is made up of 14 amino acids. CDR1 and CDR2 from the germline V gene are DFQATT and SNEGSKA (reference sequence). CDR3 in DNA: TGCAGTGGGCAGCGGGACACCTCCACAGATACGCAGTATTTT. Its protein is CSGQRDTSTDTQYF.

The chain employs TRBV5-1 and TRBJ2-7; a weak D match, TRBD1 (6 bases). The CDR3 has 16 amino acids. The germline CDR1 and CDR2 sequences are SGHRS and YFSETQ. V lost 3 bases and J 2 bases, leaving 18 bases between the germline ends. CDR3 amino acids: CASSSGTPVGAYEQYF. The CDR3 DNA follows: TGCGCCAGCAGCTCCGGGACACCGGTCGGGGCCTACGAGCAGTACTTC. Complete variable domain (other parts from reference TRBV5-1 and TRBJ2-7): KAGVTQTPRYLIKTRGQQVTLSCSPISGHRSVSWYQQTPGQGLQFLFEYFSETQRNKGNFPGRFSGRQFSNSRSEMNVSTLELGDSALYLCASSSGTPVGAYEQYFGPGTRLTVT.

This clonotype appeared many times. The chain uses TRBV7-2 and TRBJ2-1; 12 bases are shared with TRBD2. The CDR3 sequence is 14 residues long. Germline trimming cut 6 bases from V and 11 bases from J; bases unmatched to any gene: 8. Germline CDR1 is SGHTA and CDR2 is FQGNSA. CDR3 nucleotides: TGTGCCAGCAGATCCGGGACTAGCGGGCCAAAGCAGTTCTTC. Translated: CASRSGTSGPKQFF.

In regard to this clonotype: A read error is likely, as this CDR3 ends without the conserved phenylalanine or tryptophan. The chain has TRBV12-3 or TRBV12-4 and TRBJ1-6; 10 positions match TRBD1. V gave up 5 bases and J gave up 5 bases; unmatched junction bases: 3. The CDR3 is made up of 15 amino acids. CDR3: CASSRQGANNSPLHS. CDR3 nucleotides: TGTGCCAGCAGTCGACAGGGGGCTAATAATTCACCCCTCCACTCT.

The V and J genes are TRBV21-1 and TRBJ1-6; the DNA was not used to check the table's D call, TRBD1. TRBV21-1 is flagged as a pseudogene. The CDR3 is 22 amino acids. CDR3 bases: TGTGCCAGCCGGAAGGATGGTTGGGGCAGGCAAATTGTGAGCTCCTATAATTCACCCCTCCACTTT. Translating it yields CASRKDGWGRQIVSSYNSPLHF.

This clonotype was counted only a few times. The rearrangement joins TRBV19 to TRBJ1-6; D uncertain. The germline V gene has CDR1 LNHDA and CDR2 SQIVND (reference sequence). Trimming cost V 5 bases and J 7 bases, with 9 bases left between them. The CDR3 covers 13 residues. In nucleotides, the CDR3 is TGTGCCAGTAGTTTCTCTCGGAATTCACCCCTCCACTTT. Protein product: CASSFSRNSPLHF.

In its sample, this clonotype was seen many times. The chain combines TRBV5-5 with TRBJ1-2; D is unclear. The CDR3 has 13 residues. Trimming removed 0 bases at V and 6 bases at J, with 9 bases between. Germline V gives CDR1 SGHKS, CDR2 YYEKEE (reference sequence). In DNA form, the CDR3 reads TGTGCCAGCAGCTTGGAAAAAAAGGATGGCTACACCTTC. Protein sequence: CASSLEKKDGYTF.

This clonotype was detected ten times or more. The CDR3 loop reads CASSLGGSDLETQYF. CDR3 bases: TGCGCCAGCAGCTTGGGGGGGTCGGACCTAGAGACCCAGTACTTC. The chain joins TRBV5-1 to TRBJ2-5, with D possibly called TRBD1 or TRBD2 (5 bases each). The germline V gene encodes CDR1 SGHRS and CDR2 YFSETQ. V lost 0 bases, J lost 4 bases, and 13 bases lay in between. This CDR3 has 15 amino acids. Using reference TRBV5-1 and TRBJ2-5 for the parts outside the CDR3, the full variable domain is KAGVTQTPRYLIKTRGQQVTLSCSPISGHRSVSWYQQTPGQGLQFLFEYFSETQRNKGNFPGRFSGRQFSNSRSEMNVSTLELGDSALYLCASSLGGSDLETQYFGPGTRLLVL.

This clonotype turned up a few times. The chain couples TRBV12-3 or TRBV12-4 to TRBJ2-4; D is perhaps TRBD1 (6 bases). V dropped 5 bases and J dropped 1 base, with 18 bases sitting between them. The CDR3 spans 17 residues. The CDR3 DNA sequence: TGTGCCAGCAGTCCCCGGTACAGGGATCGCGCCAAAAACATTCAGTACTTC. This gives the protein CASSPRYRDRAKNIQYF.

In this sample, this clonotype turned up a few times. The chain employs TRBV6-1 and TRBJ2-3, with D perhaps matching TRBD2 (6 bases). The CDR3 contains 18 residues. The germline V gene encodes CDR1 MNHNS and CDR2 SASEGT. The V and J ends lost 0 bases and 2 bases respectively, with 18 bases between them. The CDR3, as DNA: TGTGCCAGCAGTGAAGCGGCGGGGTTTTTGGGACTCACAGATACGCAGTATTTT. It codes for CASSEAAGFLGLTDTQYF.

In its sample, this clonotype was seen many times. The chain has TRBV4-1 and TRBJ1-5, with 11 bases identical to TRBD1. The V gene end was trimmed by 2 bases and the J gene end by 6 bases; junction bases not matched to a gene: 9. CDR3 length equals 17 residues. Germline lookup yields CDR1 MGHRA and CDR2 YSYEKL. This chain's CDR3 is CASSQRTGTGGGQPQHF. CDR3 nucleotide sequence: TGCGCCAGCAGCCAACGCACCGGGACAGGGGGAGGTCAGCCCCAGCATTTT.

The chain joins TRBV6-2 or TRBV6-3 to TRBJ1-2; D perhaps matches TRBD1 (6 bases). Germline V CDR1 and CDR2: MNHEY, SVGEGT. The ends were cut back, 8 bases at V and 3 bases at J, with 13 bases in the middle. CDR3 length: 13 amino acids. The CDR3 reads CASSDGGDYGYTF. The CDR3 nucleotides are TGTGCCAGCTCGGATGGGGGCGACTATGGCTACACCTTC.

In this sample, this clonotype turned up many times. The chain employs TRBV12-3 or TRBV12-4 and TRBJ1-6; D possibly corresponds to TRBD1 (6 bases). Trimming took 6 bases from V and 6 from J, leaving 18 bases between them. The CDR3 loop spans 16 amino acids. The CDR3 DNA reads TGTGCCAGCAGCCTACAAGATTGGGGGGCTAATTCACCCCTCCACTTT. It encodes CASSLQDWGANSPLHF.

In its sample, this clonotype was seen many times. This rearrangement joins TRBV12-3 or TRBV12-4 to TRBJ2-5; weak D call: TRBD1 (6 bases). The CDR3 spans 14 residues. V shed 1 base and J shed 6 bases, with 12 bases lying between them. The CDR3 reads CASSLGYRAQTQYF. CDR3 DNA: TGTGCCAGCAGTTTAGGGTACAGGGCCCAGACCCAGTACTTC.

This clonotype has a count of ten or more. Written as DNA, the CDR3 is TGTGCCAGCAGCTTAGGAGCTAGCGGGGCAAACACCGGGGAGCTGTTTTTT. Amino acids: CASSLGASGANTGELFF. The rearrangement joins TRBV11-2 to TRBJ2-2; 9 bases match TRBD2. The CDR3 contains 17 residues. Germline-derived CDR1 and CDR2 are SGHAT and FQNNGV. The V gene end was trimmed by 1 base and the J gene end by 2 bases; junction bases not matched to a gene: 5.

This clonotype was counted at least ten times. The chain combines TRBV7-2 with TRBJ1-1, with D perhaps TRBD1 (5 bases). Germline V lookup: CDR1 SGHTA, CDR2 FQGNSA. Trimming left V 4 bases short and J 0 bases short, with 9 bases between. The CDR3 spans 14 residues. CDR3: CASSSGRLNTEAFF. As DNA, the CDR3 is TGTGCCAGCAGCTCGGGACGGCTGAACACTGAAGCTTTCTTT.